This TCR beta chain appears in the sequencing data of a study of immune heterogeneity within non-small cell lung tumors. The study, taken as a whole, reports: Statistically, local T-cell clonality exhibited a moderate yet significant correlation with local tumor mutational burden (R about 0.35).

With 600 ng used per sample, the template was genomic DNA from bulk tumor. Several biopsies per primary tumor, spaced far apart, were taken during surgery. It was patients with untreated, newly diagnosed non-small cell lung cancer who underwent curative surgery. This CDR3 spans 16 amino acids. V was shortened by 5 bases and J by 0 bases, with 13 bases between the two germline ends. Germline assignment: CDR1 SGHVS and CDR2 FQNEAQ. The TCR beta CDR3 region underwent multiplex PCR amplification with 32 V and 13 J primers. One entry per CDR3 protein results from TCRdb running MiXCR on the multiplex PCR reads. Here the sample spans roughly 15,000 distinct CDR3 sequences, approximately 30% being singletons. This clonotype was detected many times. What it binds is unknown.

The chain combines TRBV7-8 with TRBJ1-4; D gene uncertain. The receptor was isolated from a woman aged 50 to 60 with non-small cell lung cancer. Input material: lung tumor tissue. CDR3 residues: CASSPGVRATNEKLFF. The DNA for the CDR3 is TGTGCCAGCAGCCCAGGTGTCCGTGCAACTAATGAAAAACTGTTTTTT.